This T cell receptor (beta chain) was identified in a study of vaccination and CD4 T cells after COVID-19 (dated by TCRdb to between 2021 and 2024). For context, the study as a whole: Every convalescent patient had a positive nasal swab PCR test for SARS-CoV-2, with mild disease in 8 to 10 patients and severe disease in one. In under twelve COVID-19 convalescent patients and a few infection-naive healthy vaccine recipients, researchers compared the spike-specific CD4+ TCR repertoire from before mRNA vaccination with the repertoire from after. Six males and four females were included in the convalescent cohort, with two Hispanic individuals, seven Caucasians, two Asians and one multiracial person represented. Post-COVID blood samples were collected from convalescent patients a median of around 100 days after diagnosis, with a range of about 30 to 161 days. Control cultures received a CEFX viral epitope pool as the positive control, an HIV-1 Nef peptide pool as the negative control, or no peptide. For stimulating the cultures, overlapping spike peptide pools were used, derived from SARS-CoV-2 as well as from the common cold coronaviruses HCoV-NL63, HCoV-OC43 and HCoV-229E. Participants got two doses of the Pfizer-BioNTech BNT162b2 vaccine (n=8) or two doses of the Moderna mRNA-1273 vaccine (n=2). The time from the second vaccine dose to post-vaccine blood sampling had a median of around 72 days and ranged from about 14 to 250 days.

The treatment or condition label here, explained by the study, means: approximately 11-day PBMC culture with coronavirus spike peptide pools or control peptides (ViraFEST assay). The study used the ViraFEST assay, which expanded antigen-specific T cells with peptide pools and then identified expanded clonotypes by TCR sequencing. Positive SARS-CoV-2 PCR tests in the convalescent patients dated from March to December 2020, before Alpha, Beta and Delta variants emerged in the United States. Each well held 1.5 million to 2.5 million PBMCs cultured with around 10 ug/ml peptide pools in IMDM containing around 5% human AB serum and roughly 10 IU/ml IL-2. On days 3 and 7, half of the culture medium was replaced with fresh IL-2-containing medium. After around 11 days of culture, CD4+ T cells were isolated by negative selection using the EasySep CD4+ T cell isolation kit. Ficoll-Paque Plus gradient centrifugation was used to isolate PBMCs from whole blood, and the isolated PBMCs were then either used fresh or cryopreserved at -140C. Triplicate wells were generally used for each culture condition.

Overall study results and their limits: The median count of SARS-CoV-2-reactive clonotypes went up from 21 after infection to 35 to 40 after vaccination, although the change was not significant. Nearly all vaccine-specific clones in convalescent patients (304 of 307) were mono-reactive for SARS-CoV-2 spike rather than cross-reactive with common cold coronaviruses. In convalescent patients, a median approximately 86% of post-vaccine SARS-CoV-2-reactive clones were detected only after vaccination, and vaccine-specific priming was suggested by this finding. Only a relatively small number of convalescent patients were included in the study, and early timepoints following natural infection were not analyzed.

Worth noting for this clonotype: This receptor's antigen is unknown. Base qualities are not at hand, and no much larger clone is one base apart.

From the germline V gene, CDR1 is SGHRS and CDR2 is YFSETQ. Spanning cysteine to phenylalanine, the CDR3 consists of 14 amino acids. Only the CDR3 portion is preserved as DNA: 42 bases, with reading frame beginning at the first base. V loses 7 bases of germline sequence and J loses 0 bases, and the interval between the two ends is 11 bases. Library creation used PCR. TCR sequencing of DNA from cultured CD4+ T cells used the Oncomine TCR Beta short-read assay at the Johns Hopkins FTIC core. Genomic DNA was extracted from the cultured CD4+ T cells with the QIAamp micro DNA kit. Oncomine TCR Beta libraries from cultured CD4+ T cells were pooled using unique dual indexes and sequenced on an Illumina iSeq 100. The original pipeline was this. Non-productive sequences were removed, and CDR3s not starting with C, not ending with F or W, or shorter than 7 amino acids were discarded. The MANAFEST web application was used to identify antigen-specific clonotypes by comparing peptide-stimulated wells against reference wells and other culture wells. For a clone to be called positive, the clone needed an FDR below 0.05, an odds ratio above 5, and a productive frequency above 0.1% in at least two of three replicate wells. Cross-reactive clonotypes were defined as significantly expanded in both SARS-CoV-2 spike wells and at least one common cold coronavirus spike condition. Levenshtein distances (stringdist) and unrooted phylogenetic trees (ape) in R version 3.6.1 were used to assess CDR3 homology. In-frame beta chains were kept once TCRdb had trimmed the public reads at Q25 with fastp and called clones with MiXCR. Merged by CDR3 protein, the rows form single entries marked with the most common genes and DNA. For this entry, the V and J calls and clone size follow TCRdb and not the study's own pipeline. Present in this sample are under 25,000 distinct CDR3 sequences, roughly 44% of which were seen just once. The ten largest account for 13% of the sample.

The TCR originated in a human donor with COVID-19. The V and J segments used are TRBV5-1 and TRBJ2-1, with an unclear D gene assignment. The specimen sequenced was cultured CD4+ T cells from blood. The CDR3 region: CASGNTGSYNEQFF. The DNA reads as follows: TGCGCCAGCGGCAACACTGGCTCCTACAATGAGCAGTTCTTC.